This T cell receptor beta chain emerged from a study of blood T cell repertoires in COVID-19. Assay: immunoSEQ multiplex PCR; the TCRdb copy retains only in-frame clones and omits some. Altogether a few hundred thousand clones are present, approximately 90% being singletons, with the ten largest covering about 10%. Germline V gene data show CDR1 as MNHNS and CDR2 as SASEGT. V lost 1 base to trimming and J lost 2 bases, with 21 bases between them. This CDR3 contains 19 residues. Ages ranged from about 18 to 89 years, with residence in fewer than 25 US areas. Two negative PCRs, clearance, or symptom resolution characterized the recovered Cohort 3 donors.

This sequence originates from a woman in her late teens or twenties who had recovered from COVID-19. This rearrangement joins TRBV6-1 to TRBJ1-3, with D uncertain. What was sequenced was PBMCs or T cells enriched from blood (not recorded which). The DNA of the CDR3 is TGTGCCAGCAGTGAAGGCCCCCCGGAGTGGAGGGTTACTGGAAACACCATATATTTT. It is translated as CASSEGPPEWRVTGNTIYF.